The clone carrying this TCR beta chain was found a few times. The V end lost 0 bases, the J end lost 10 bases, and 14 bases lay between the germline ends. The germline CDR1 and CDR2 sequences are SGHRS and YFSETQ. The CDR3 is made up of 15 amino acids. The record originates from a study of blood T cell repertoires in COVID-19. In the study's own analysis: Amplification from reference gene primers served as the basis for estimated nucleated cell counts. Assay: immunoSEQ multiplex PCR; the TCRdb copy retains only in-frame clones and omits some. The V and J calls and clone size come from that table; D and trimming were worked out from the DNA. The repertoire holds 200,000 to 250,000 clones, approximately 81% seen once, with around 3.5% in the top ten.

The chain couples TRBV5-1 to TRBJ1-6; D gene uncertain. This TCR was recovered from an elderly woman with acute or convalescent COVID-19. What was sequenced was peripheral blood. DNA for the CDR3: TGCGCCAGCAGCTTGGATGTGGGAGCCGGCTCACCCCTCCACTTT. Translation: CASSLDVGAGSPLHF.